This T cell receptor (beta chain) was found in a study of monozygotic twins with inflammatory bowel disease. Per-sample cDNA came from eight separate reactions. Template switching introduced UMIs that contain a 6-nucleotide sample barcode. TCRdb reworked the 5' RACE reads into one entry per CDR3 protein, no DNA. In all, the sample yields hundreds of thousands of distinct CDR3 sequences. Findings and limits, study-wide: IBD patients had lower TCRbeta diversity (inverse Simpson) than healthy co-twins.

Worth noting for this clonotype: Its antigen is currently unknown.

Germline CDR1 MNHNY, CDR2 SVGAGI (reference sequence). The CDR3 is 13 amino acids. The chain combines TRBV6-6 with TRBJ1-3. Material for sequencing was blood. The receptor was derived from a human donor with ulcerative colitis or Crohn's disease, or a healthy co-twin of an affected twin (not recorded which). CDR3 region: CASSILIGNTIYF.